This TCR beta chain was identified in a study of cytomegalovirus exposure and HLA in healthy donors. Germline values: CDR1 SGHRS, CDR2 YFSETQ. Trimming cost V 0 bases and J 6 bases; bases outside gene matches: 1. The CDR3 sequence is 14 residues long. Overall study findings and caveats: In a later analysis, at a false discovery rate of 0.05, 16,951 TCR beta sequences matched HLA alleles.

The PCR was carried out with 60 Vbeta primers and 13 Jbeta primers. Repertoires were generated with immunoSEQ multiplex PCR, while TCRdb's copy carries only in-frame clones and drops some. The sample lists tens of thousands of clones, 63% occurring once. Points on this clone: What it binds is not known.

The chain uses TRBV5-1 and TRBJ2-3; the match to TRBD1 covers 10 bases. Sequencing used PBMCs. The clonotype comes from a woman in her forties in good health and CMV-seropositive. In nucleotides, the CDR3 is TGCGCCAGCAGCTTGGGGACAGGGGGGGATACGCAGTATTTT. It encodes CASSLGTGGDTQYF.